The 8 T cell receptor beta chains reported below all come from one sample, sequenced in a study of blood T cell repertoires in COVID-19. The protocol was immunoSEQ multiplex PCR, while the TCRdb copy is restricted to in-frame clones and leaves out a portion. The sample holds around 200,000 clones, over 75% seen once. The sample comprised peripheral blood. Every receptor here comes from a man aged 35 to 55 with active or convalescent COVID-19.

The chain combines TRBV19 with TRBJ2-2; TRBD2 might be the D (7 bases). Germline CDR1 is LNHDA and CDR2 is SQIVND (reference sequence). With 6 bases removed from V and 6 bases from J, the gap between germline ends came to 17 bases. There are 15 residues in the CDR3. CDR3 residues: CASRTGGRVPGELFF. For the CDR3, the DNA is TGTGCCAGTAGGACGGGGGGCCGGGTGCCCGGGGAGCTGTTTTTT.

The chain couples TRBV28 to TRBJ2-1; no firm D call. Germline V lookup: CDR1 MDHEN, CDR2 SYDVKM. Trimming cost V 5 bases and J 7 bases, with 18 bases left between them. The CDR3 extends over 15 amino acids. The CDR3 DNA reads TGTGCCAGCAGTATCCGACTCAGTCCAAGGAATGAGCAGTTCTTC. This gives the protein CASSIRLSPRNEQFF.

The rearrangement uses TRBV27 and TRBJ1-1; D possibly corresponds to TRBD1 (6 bases). This CDR3 contains 13 residues. CDR1 and CDR2 from the germline V gene are MNHEY and SMNVEV (reference sequence). V lost 4 bases and J 5 bases, leaving 11 bases between the germline ends. The CDR3 DNA reads TGTGCCAGCAGTTATAACAGGGATACTGAAGCTTTCTTT. Translated, it gives CASSYNRDTEAFF.

The sample holds one count of this clone. The J gene is TRBJ1-6, the V gene TRBV6-4, with D unresolved. This CDR3 comprises 14 residues. Germline V gives CDR1 MRHNA, CDR2 SNTAGT. V lost 6 bases to trimming and J lost 5 bases, with 11 bases between them. CDR3 nucleotide sequence: TGTGCCAGCAGGGCCTCTTTGGATAATTCACCCCTCCACTTT. Translating it yields CASRASLDNSPLHF.

Turning to this clone: Relative to the germline gene, one junction end is altered; a read error may explain this. The CDR3 DNA follows: TGTGCCAGCAGCTACCCCGGAGGTTTGAATACTGAAGCTTTCTTT. It specifies CASSYPGGLNTEAFF. V gene TRBV5-5 combines with J gene TRBJ1-1; D is undetermined. Germline loops: CDR1 SGHKS, CDR2 YYEKEE (reference sequence). This CDR3 spans 15 amino acids.

J is TRBJ2-3 and V is TRBV5-4; tentatively, D is TRBD2 (7 bases). The ends were cut back, 0 bases at V and 5 bases at J, with 19 bases in the middle. The CDR3 runs 17 residues. Germline V gene lookup returns CDR1 SGHNT and CDR2 YYREEE (reference sequence). CDR3 in amino acids: CASSLDAGAFSVDTQYF. The CDR3 DNA reads TGTGCCAGCAGCTTGGATGCGGGGGCCTTTTCTGTAGATACGCAGTATTTT.

The V gene is TRBV28, the J gene TRBJ2-2; 7 bases are a match to TRBD2. The CDR3 runs 17 residues. Germline V gives CDR1 MDHEN, CDR2 SYDVKM. Trimming took 5 bases from V and 4 from J; bases not matched to a gene: 13. CDR3 loop: CASSPRDYRIGTGELFF. The DNA of the CDR3 is TGTGCCAGCAGTCCCCGGGACTATCGGATCGGCACCGGGGAGCTGTTTTTT.

The chain carries TRBV5-1 and TRBJ2-7; weak D call: TRBD2 (6 bases). This CDR3 is 13 amino acids long. Trimming cost V 6 bases and J 2 bases, with 12 bases left between them. The germline V gene encodes CDR1 SGHRS and CDR2 YFSETQ. The CDR3 bases are TGCGCCAGCACAGGGTCGGGGGCCTACGAGCAGTACTTC. This sequence encodes CASTGSGAYEQYF.